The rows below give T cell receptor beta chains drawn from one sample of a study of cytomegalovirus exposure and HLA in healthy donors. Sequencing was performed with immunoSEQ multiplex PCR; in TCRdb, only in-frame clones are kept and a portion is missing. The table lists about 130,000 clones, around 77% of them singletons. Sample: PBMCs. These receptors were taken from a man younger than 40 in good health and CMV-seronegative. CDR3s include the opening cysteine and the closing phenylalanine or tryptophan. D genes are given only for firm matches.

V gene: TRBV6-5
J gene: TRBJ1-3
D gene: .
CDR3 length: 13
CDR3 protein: CASSYVTGNTIYF

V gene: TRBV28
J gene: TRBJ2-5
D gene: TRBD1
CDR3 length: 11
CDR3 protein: CASRGNRGQYF

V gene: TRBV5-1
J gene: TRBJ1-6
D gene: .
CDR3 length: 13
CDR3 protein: CASSPVGAGILHF

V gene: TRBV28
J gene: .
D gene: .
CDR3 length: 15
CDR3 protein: CASSSSGLLPYEQYF

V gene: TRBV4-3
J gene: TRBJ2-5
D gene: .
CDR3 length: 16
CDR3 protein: CASSQDWEGGLKTQYF

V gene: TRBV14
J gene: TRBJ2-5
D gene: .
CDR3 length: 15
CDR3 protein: CASSPLGQLQETQYF

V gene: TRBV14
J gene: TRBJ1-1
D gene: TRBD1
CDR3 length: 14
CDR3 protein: CASSRGQGSAEAFF

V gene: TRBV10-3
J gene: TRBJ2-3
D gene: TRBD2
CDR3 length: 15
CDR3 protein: CAISKSGGAPDTQYF

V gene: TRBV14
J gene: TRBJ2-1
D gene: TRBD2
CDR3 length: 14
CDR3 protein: CASSHELADNEQFF

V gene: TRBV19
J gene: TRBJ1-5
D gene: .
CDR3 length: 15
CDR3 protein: CASSPPFYSNQPQHF

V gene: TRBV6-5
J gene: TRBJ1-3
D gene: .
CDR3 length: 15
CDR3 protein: CASSPPGRAGNTIYF

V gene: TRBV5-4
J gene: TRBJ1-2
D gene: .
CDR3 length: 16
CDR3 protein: CASSYTGSSYNYGYTF

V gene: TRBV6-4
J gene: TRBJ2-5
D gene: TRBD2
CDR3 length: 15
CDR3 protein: CASSVAGGPGETQYF

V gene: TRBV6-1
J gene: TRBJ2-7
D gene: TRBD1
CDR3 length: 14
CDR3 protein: CASSEVAGGREQYF

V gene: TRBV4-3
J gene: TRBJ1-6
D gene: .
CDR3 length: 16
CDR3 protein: CASSQEYGQGNSPLHF

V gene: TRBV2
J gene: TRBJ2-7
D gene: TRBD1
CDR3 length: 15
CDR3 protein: CASGGTGRPSYEQYF

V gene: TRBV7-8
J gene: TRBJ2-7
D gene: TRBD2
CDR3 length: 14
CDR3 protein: CASSLTSGTYEQYF

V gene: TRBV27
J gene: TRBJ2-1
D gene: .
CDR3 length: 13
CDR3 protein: CASSLPPGNEQFF

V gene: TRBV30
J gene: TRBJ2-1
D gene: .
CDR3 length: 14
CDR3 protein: CAWRRQDFYNEQFF

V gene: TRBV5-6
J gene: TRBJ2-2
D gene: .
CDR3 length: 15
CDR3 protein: CASSFASTAAGELFF

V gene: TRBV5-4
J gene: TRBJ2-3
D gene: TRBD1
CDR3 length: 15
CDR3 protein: CASSRRDSRTDTQYF

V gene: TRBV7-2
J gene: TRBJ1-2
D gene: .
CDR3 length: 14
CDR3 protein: CASSLDARVGGYTF

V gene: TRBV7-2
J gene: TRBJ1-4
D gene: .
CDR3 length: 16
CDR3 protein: CASSLGGRGPNEKLFF

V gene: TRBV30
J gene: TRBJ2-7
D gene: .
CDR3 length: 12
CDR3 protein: CAWSLGQTEQYF

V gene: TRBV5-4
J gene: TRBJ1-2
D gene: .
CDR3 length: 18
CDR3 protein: CASSLGNERTEYFGGYTF

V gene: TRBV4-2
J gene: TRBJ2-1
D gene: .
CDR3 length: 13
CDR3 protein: CASSQGGSDEQFF

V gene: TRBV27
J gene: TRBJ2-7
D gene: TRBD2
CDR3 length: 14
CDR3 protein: CASSHQRDPYEQYF

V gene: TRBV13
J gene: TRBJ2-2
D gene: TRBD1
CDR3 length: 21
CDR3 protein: CASSFLLLKGLGQGPTGELFF

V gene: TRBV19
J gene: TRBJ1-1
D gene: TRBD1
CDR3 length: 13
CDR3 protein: CASGWQGGTEAFF

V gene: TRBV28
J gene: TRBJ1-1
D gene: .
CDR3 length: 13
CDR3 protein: CASSQGRETEAFF

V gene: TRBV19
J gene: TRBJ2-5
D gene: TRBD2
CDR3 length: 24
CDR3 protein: CASSPRPGQGASWTSGGAGETQYF

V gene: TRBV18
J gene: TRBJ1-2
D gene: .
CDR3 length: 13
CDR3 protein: CASSPEQGYGYTF

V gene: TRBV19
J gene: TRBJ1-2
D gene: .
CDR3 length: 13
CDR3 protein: CASSGGWGYGYTF

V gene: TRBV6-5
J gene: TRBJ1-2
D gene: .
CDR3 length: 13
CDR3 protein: CASSETGPYGYTF

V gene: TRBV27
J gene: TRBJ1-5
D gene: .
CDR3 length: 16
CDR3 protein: CASSLRSQGSNQPQHF

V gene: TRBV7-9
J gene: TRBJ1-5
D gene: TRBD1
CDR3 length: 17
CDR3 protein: CASSPGQGLDSNQPQHF

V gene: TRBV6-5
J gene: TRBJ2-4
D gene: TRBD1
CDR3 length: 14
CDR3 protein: CASSPGPGQAEGYF

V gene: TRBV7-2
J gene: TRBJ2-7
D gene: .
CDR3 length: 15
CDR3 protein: CASSLATSLAYEQYF

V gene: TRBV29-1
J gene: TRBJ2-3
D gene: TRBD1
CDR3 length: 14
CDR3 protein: CSVGTGASTDTQYF

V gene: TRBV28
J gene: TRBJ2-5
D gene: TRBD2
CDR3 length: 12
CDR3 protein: CASTGGGETQYF

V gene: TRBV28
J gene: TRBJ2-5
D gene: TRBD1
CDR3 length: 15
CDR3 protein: CASSEDRDRGETQYF

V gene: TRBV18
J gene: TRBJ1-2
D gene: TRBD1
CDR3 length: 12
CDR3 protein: CASQGAGYGYTF

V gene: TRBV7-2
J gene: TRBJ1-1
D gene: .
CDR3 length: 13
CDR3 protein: CASSRLPGGEAFF

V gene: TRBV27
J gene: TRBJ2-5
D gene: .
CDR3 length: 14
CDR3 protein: CASSLDYLQETQYF

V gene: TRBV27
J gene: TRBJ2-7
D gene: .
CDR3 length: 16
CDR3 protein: CASSRVAGLISYEQYF

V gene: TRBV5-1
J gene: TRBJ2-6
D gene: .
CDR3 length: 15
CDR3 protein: CASSLDSGGANVLTF

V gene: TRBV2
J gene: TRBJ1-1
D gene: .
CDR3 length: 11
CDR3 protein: CASRGNTEAFF

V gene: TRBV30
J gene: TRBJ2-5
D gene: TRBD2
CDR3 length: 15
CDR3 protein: CAWTGWREGQETQYF

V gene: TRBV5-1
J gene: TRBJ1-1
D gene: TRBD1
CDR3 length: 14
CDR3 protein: CASSHGTGITEAFF

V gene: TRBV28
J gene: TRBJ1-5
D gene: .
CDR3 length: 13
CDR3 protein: CASSLLSNQPQHF

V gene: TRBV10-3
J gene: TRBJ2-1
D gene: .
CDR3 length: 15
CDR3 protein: CATSGSESSYNEQFF

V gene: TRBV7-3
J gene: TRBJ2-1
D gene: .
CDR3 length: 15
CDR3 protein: CASSLGGTGYNEQFF

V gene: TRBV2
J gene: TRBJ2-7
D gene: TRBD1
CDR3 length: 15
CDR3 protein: CASSDAGQGAYEQYF

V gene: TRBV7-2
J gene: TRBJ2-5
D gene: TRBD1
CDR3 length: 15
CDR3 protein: CASSFGQGRQETQYF

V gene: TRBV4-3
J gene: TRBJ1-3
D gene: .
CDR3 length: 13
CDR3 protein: CASSQVSGNTIYF

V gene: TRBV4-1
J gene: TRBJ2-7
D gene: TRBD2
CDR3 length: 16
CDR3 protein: CASSQDGGGASYEQYF

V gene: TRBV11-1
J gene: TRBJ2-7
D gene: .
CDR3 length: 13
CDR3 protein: CASSGGPRDEQYF

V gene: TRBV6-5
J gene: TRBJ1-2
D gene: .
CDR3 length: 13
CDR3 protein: CASSSGSFYGYTF

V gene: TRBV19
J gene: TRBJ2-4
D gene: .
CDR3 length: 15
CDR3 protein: CASSLFEAAKNIQYF